Included here is one T cell receptor (beta chain) sequence, with context. Its antigen specificity is not known. No qualities accompany the bases; no much larger clone lies one base away. Libraries came from 5' RACE. Reads for this sample came from an Illumina HiSeq 2000. Template switching added a universal primer binding site, and the final cDNA carried a unique molecular identifier that allowed TCR cDNA molecules to be counted accurately. First-strand cDNA for TCR alpha and beta chains was synthesized from specific primers in the conserved constant-segment region. To control for contamination, every cDNA library carried two barcodes: a SMART-Mk sample barcode plus Illumina barcodes. Two successive PCR steps introduced TruSeq adapter sequences along with Illumina sample barcodes. Sequencing of the TCR alpha and beta cDNA libraries was done on the Illumina HiSeq platform using custom primers. On the authors' methods: Raw reads were processed with MiGEC to extract unique molecular identifiers, and MiXCR was used to determine CDR3 positions. Recombination models were inferred per individual with the repgenHMM and IGoR tools using an EM algorithm. The tcR package in R was used for shared clonotype analysis, with sharing normalized by the product of cloneset sizes. Out-of-frame nonproductive sequences were analyzed to study raw recombination free of thymic and clonal selection effects. TCRdb reprocessed the public reads (quality trimming at Q25 with fastp, clone calling with MiXCR) and kept in-frame beta chains. All rows with the same CDR3 protein become a single entry with the most common DNA and genes. The V and J calls reflect TCRdb's pipeline rather than the authors' work. The sample table contains a few hundred thousand distinct CDR3 sequences; only one count was recorded for roughly 24% of them. The top ten hold about 2.7% of the sample.

Every donor in the study was a healthy Caucasian. Three pairs of female monozygotic twins, all aged about 18 to 30 years, made up the twin cohort. Positive isolation kits from Invitrogen were used to isolate the CD4+ and CD8+ T cell populations. This specimen belongs to a study of identical twins (dated by TCRdb to about 2016). Looking at the study overall: To test whether fetal clonotypes persist, the study used deep sequencing on TCR alpha and beta repertoires from monozygotic twins, unrelated adults of various ages, and cord blood. To rule out contamination, the twin experiments were replicated at different times with different library preparation protocols.

The germline V gene sets CDR1 to KGHSH and CDR2 to LQKENI. V is cut by 3 bases and J by 0 bases, and the space between the germline ends is 12 bases. The CDR3 has 15 amino acids, counting the end cysteine and phenylalanine. Just CDR3 DNA is preserved here, 45 bases in frame from base 1. Broader findings and caveats from the paper: Out-of-frame TCR alpha sharing in monozygotic twins was systematically underestimated by recombination models, whereas sharing between unrelated individuals was in agreement with the recombination models. Zero-insertion analyses could be partly confounded by invariant T cells such as MAIT and iNKT, though diverse VJ usage argued against such confounding for most clonotypes. Abundant cord blood beta clonotypes had fewer insertions, young adult naive repertoires showed a similar but weaker trend, and memory repertoires showed no such trend. Because the same donors could not be followed over many years, conclusions were based on cross-sectional statistical analysis. Excess twin sharing in beta out-of-frame sequences was weaker because fewer shared sequences lowered the signal-to-noise ratio. Compared with coincidental sharing between unrelated individuals, out-of-frame TCR alpha sequences shared between twins had an excess of sequences with low generation probability.

This sample also appeared in a second study, on T cells expressing NK-cell markers. Looking at the second paper: Three sorted T-cell subsets (CD3+CD56+NKG2C+, CD3+CD56+NKG2C- and CD3+CD56-NKG2C+) from several donors had their TCR beta-chain repertoires profiled. Among the eight sequenced donors, only one was HCMV-seronegative, while the other seven were HCMV-seropositive. In several experiments an anti-gammadeltaTCR antibody was added to restrict sorting to alphabetaTCR-expressing T cells. In six donors, the dominant CD3+CD56+NKG2C+ clonotypes were among the top 10 CD8+ clonotypes and accounted for roughly 1.0-7.0% of CD8+ T cells. Those dominant clonotypes were again the most abundant among CD3+CD56-NKG2C+ cells in a handful of donors, at 28.3-60.1%. Whether the expanded NKG2C-expressing T cell clones were specific for HCMV antigens remained unclear. Randomly selected healthy volunteers, three men and five women, were used as the eight sequenced donors. HCMV serostatus was determined by detecting HCMV-specific IgG in serum with a commercial ELISA kit. MIGEC handled demultiplexing of the reads and grouping by UMI, while MiTCR was used to assemble and quantify clonotypes. To exclude erroneous sequences, only TCR cDNA sequences supported by at least two reads were retained. Downstream repertoire analysis used the tcR package, and clonotypes were matched across fractions by CDR3 nucleotide sequence plus V segment. VDJmatch was used to annotate antigen specificity against VDJdb, with one amino acid substitution allowed in CDR3.

Material for sequencing was CD4+ T cells sorted from blood. The rearranged chain carries TRBV18 and TRBJ2-7; the D match is possibly TRBD1 or TRBD2, with 5 bases aligned in each. This TCR derives from a woman in her late teens or twenties in good health. The encoded CDR3 is CASSPTYGTSYEQYF. The nucleotide sequence reads TGTGCCAGCTCACCTACTTACGGGACCTCCTACGAGCAGTACTTC.